A selection of T cell receptor beta chains follows, all from one sample in a study of cytomegalovirus exposure and HLA in healthy donors. Profiled with immunoSEQ multiplex PCR; TCRdb holds only in-frame clones, not every one. Of some 120,000 clones in the sample, roughly 17% were seen once. The specimen was PBMCs. The receptor set was obtained from a female donor in good health and CMV-seropositive. Both conserved end residues are part of each CDR3. D genes are given only for firm matches. Clone sizes are given selectively: once, few, many, or a class where the clone is expanded.

TRBJ1-5 - TRBV21-1 - TGTGCCAGCAGCAAACAACAGGAAAAGAACTACAATCAGCCCCAGCATTTT CASSKQQEKNYNQPQHF
TRBJ1-4 - TRBV7-9 - TGTGCCAGCAGCTTGGGGGGGAATGAAAAACTGTTTTTT CASSLGGNEKLFF
TRBJ2-3 - TRBV7-2 few TGTGCCAGCAGCTTAGCCAGGGACACAGATACGCAGTATTTT CASSLARDTDTQYF
TRBJ1-2 - TRBV29-1 - TGCAGCGCCTCCGGGACATTTTACCGAGCTAACTATGGCTACACCTTC CSASGTFYRANYGYTF
TRBJ1-6 TRBD1 TRBV25-1 - TGTGCCAGCAGTCGGACAGGCCGGGCCACCCTCCACTTT CASSRTGRATLHF
TRBJ1-1 - TRBV27 - TGTGCCAGCAGTTCTTATACTGGGAACACTGAAGCTTTCTTT CASSSYTGNTEAFF
TRBJ2-3 TRBD2 TRBV9 few TGTGCCAGCAGTAGAGGAACTAGCGGGGGGGAAGATACGCAGTATTTT CASSRGTSGGEDTQYF
TRBJ2-7 - TRBV6-5 - TGTGCCAGCAGTTACTCGATGGGCAACTACGAGCAGTACTTC CASSYSMGNYEQYF
TRBJ2-3 - TRBV30 few TGTGCCTGGAGTGTATCTGATACGCAGTATTTT CAWSVSDTQYF
TRBJ2-1 TRBD2 TRBV5-1 - TGCGCCAGCAGCTTCTCCCCGGGAGGAAACAATGAGCAGTTCTTC CASSFSPGGNNEQFF
TRBJ2-1 - TRBV7-9 - TGTGCCAGCAGCTTAGTAAAGGAGGGATCCCATGAGCAGTTCTTC CASSLVKEGSHEQFF
TRBJ2-7 - TRBV6-6 - TGTGCCAGCAGTTATAGTCCGGCAGGTCCCTACGAGCAGTACTTC CASSYSPAGPYEQYF
TRBJ2-7 TRBD2 TRBV4-2 - TGTGCCAGCAGCCAAACGAATAGCGGGGGGGCCTACGAGCAGTACTTC CASSQTNSGGAYEQYF
TRBJ2-5 - TRBV19 once TGTGCCAGTAGGTCCGGGATGGGCCAAGAGACCCAGTACTTC CASRSGMGQETQYF
TRBJ1-3 - TRBV21-1 few TGTGCCAGCAGCAAAAGGGACAAGGGAAACACCATATATTTT CASSKRDKGNTIYF
TRBJ2-4 - TRBV5-7 few TGTGCCAGCAGCTTAGTAGGGGGGGAGGCCAAAAACATTCAGTACTTC CASSLVGGEAKNIQYF
TRBJ2-1 TRBD1 TRBV28 - TGTGCCAGCAGTTTATCTGGGACAGGGTTCTACAATGAGCAGTTCTTC CASSLSGTGFYNEQFF
TRBJ2-7 TRBD2 TRBV7-6 few TGTGCCAGCAGAAATATAGCGGGGGAGTCCTACGAGCAGTACTTC CASRNIAGESYEQYF
TRBJ2-7 TRBD2 TRBV27 - TGTGCCAGCAGTTTAGTATCCCGAACGCTAGCGGGAAGGCACGAGCAGTACTTC CASSLVSRTLAGRHEQYF
TRBJ2-3 TRBD2 TRBV6-1 - TGTGCCAGCAGTGTGTCTGCTAGCGGGAGGTCGACAGATACGCAGTATTTT CASSVSASGRSTDTQYF
TRBJ2-2 TRBD1 TRBV29-1 - TGCAGCGCTGTTGACAGGGGGCTGGCCGGGGAGCTGTTTTTT CSAVDRGLAGELFF
TRBJ1-3 - TRBV6-1 - TGTGCCAGCAGGAGGTTTGGGAGCTCTGGAAACACCATATATTTT CASRRFGSSGNTIYF
TRBJ2-7 TRBD1 TRBV10-3 - TGTGCCATCAGCCGGGGACAGGGCGCCTACGAGCAGTACTTC CAISRGQGAYEQYF
TRBJ1-1 - TRBV4-3 few TGCGCCAGCAGCCAAGACCCCCTGGCCGGGGAGAACACTGAAGCTTTCTTT CASSQDPLAGENTEAFF
TRBJ1-1 - TRBV9 few TGTGCCAGCAGCGTTCAGGGATCTGAAGCTTTCTTT CASSVQGSEAFF
TRBJ2-7 - TRBV28 few TGTGCCGGCGGGGCATCCTACGAGCAGTACTTC CAGGASYEQYF
TRBJ2-5 TRBD1 TRBV7-9 few TGTGCCAGCAGCATCAGACAGGGGGGCGCGGAGACCCAGTACTTC CASSIRQGGAETQYF
TRBJ1-1 - TRBV14 - TGTGCCAGCAGCCAAGTTGTCCGGGGGGCGGCAGCTTTCTTT CASSQVVRGAAAFF
TRBJ2-1 TRBD1 TRBV13 few TGTGCCAGCAGCCCCAGGGACAGGGCCAATGAGCAGTTCTTC CASSPRDRANEQFF
TRBJ1-2 TRBD1 TRBV7-2 - TGTGCCAGCAGCCATCCCCGGGACAGGGCCACGCAGGACTATGGCTACACCTTC CASSHPRDRATQDYGYTF
TRBJ2-1 TRBD1 TRBV5-1 few TGCGCCAGCAGCTTGTACGGACAGGGGATCAATGAGCAGTTCTTC CASSLYGQGINEQFF
TRBJ2-2 - TRBV6-5 - TGTGCCAGCAGTCCCGGGACACGCACCGGGGAGCTGTTTTTT CASSPGTRTGELFF
TRBJ2-3 - TRBV4-3 - TGCGCCAGCAGCCCCTCGCAGACTGTAAATACGCAGTATTTT CASSPSQTVNTQYF
TRBJ2-5 TRBD1 TRBV29-1 - TGCAGCGTTGGAGGGGGACAGCAAGAGACCCAGTACTTC CSVGGGQQETQYF
TRBJ2-2 - TRBV9 - TGTGCCAGCAGTGCAGACAGATACACCGGGGAGCTGTTTTTT CASSADRYTGELFF
TRBJ2-5 - TRBV10-1 - TGCGCCAGCAGTGAGTCGGGCGCGGGGACCCAAGAGACCCAGTACTTC CASSESGAGTQETQYF
TRBJ2-3 - TRBV5-4 few TGTGCCAGCAGGATAGCGGCTAGCACAGATACGCAGTATTTT CASRIAASTDTQYF
TRBJ1-2 TRBD1 TRBV28 - TGTGCCAGCAGTGTAACAGGGGACTATGGCTACACCTTC CASSVTGDYGYTF
TRBJ2-3 - TRBV2 - TGTGCCAGCCCACTCCCGGGACTTACCGACACAGATACGCAGTATTTT CASPLPGLTDTDTQYF
TRBJ2-1 TRBD1 TRBV2 - TGTGCCAGCAACCCGGACAGGTACAATGAGCAGTTCTTC CASNPDRYNEQFF
TRBJ1-1 TRBD1 TRBV19 - TGTGCCAGTAGGCGCAGGGGGGCCAACACTGAAGCTTTCTTT CASRRRGANTEAFF
TRBJ1-1 - TRBV6-1 few TGTGCCAGCAGTGAAGCGCGAGTTTCGGGTGTATTTAACACTGAAGCTTTCTTT CASSEARVSGVFNTEAFF
TRBJ2-5 TRBD2 TRBV7-3 few TGTGCCAGCAGCTTGCTAGCGGGTTACCAAGAGACCCAGTACTTC CASSLLAGYQETQYF
TRBJ1-6 - TRBV5-4 few TGTGCCAGCAGCTCACCTCGGGACAAGGGGTGGAGCTCCTATAATTCACCCCTCCACTTT CASSSPRDKGWSSYNSPLHF
TRBJ1-1 TRBD1 TRBV18 few TGTGCCAGCTCCCGAGACAGGGAGAACACTGAAGCTTTCTTT CASSRDRENTEAFF
TRBJ2-7 TRBD2 TRBV30 few TGTGCCTGGAGTCCTCAGGGAGGGGCCGAGCAGTACTTC CAWSPQGGAEQYF
TRBJ2-1 TRBD2 TRBV11-2 few TGTGCCAGCCTAGCGGGTGAGACCTACAATGAGCAGTTCTTC CASLAGETYNEQFF
TRBJ2-5 TRBD2 TRBV2 - TGTGCCAGCAGTCGCCGACTAGCGGGAGAGACCCAGTACTTC CASSRRLAGETQYF
TRBJ1-1 - TRBV5-6 - TGTGCCAGCAGCTTGGCCACGGAGGGGAGTCTCTCTGAAGCTTTCTTT CASSLATEGSLSEAFF
TRBJ2-6 - TRBV9 - TGTGCCAGCAGCGTGACAGGAGAATTCGGGGCCAACGTCCTGACTTTC CASSVTGEFGANVLTF
TRBJ1-6 TRBD1 TRBV10-3 few TGTGCCATCAGTGAGTCGGGCGGGACAGGGGTTAATTCACCCCTCCACTTT CAISESGGTGVNSPLHF
TRBJ2-2 TRBD1 TRBV10-3 - TGTGCCATCAGTGAGGGTACTGGACAGGTTATCACCGGGGAGCTGTTTTTT CAISEGTGQVITGELFF